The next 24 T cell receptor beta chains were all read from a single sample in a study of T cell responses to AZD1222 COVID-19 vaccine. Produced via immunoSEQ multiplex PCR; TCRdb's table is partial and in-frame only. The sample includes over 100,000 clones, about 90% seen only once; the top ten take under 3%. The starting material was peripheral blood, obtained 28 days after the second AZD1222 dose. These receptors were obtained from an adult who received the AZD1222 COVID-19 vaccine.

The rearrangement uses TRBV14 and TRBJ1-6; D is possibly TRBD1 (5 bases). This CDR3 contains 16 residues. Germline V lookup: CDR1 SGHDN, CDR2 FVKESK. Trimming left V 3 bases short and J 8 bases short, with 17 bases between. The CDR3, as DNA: TGTGCCAGCAGCCATCCGGGGACTTTTACGGATTCACCCCTCCACTTT. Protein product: CASSHPGTFTDSPLHF.

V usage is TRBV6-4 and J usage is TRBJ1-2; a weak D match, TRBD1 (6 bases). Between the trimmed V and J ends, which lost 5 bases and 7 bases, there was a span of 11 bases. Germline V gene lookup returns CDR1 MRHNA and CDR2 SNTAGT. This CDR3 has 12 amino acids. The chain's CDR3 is CASSSGGGGYTF. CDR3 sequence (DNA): TGTGCCAGCAGTTCTGGGGGCGGTGGCTACACCTTC.

The CDR3 sequence: CASSQELQTEAFF. The CDR3 DNA is TGTGCCAGCAGCCAAGAGTTACAGACTGAAGCTTTCTTT. This rearrangement joins TRBV14 to TRBJ1-1; D ambiguous. This CDR3 is built from 13 residues. V shed 0 bases and J shed 5 bases, with 7 bases lying between them. Germline loops: CDR1 SGHDN, CDR2 FVKESK.

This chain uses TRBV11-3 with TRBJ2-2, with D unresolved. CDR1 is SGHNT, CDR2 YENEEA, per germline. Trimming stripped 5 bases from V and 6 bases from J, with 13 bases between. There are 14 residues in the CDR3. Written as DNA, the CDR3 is TGTGCCAGCAGCCGAGGACGGGCTTCCGGGGAGCTGTTTTTT. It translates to CASSRGRASGELFF.

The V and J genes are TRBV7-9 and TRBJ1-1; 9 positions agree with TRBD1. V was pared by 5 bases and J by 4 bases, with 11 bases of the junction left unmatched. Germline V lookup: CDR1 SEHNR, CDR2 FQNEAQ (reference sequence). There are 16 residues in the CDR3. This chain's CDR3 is CASSPGTGMLGTEAFF. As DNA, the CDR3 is TGTGCCAGCAGCCCAGGGACAGGGATGTTGGGCACTGAAGCTTTCTTT.

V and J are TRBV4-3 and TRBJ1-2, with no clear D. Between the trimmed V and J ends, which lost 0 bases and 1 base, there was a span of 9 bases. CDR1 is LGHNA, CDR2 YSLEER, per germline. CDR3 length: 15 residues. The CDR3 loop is CASSQDLTDNYGYTF. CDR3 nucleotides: TGCGCCAGCAGCCAAGATCTTACGGATAACTATGGCTACACCTTC.

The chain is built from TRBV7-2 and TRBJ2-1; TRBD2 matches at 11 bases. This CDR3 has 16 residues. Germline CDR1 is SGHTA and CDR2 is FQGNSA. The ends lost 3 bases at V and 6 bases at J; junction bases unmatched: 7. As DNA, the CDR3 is TGTGCCAGCAGCTTTAGTAGCGGGGGGGCCCGCAATGAGCAGTTCTTC. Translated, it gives CASSFSSGGARNEQFF. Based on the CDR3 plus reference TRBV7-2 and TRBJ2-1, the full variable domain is GAGVSQSPSNKVTEKGKDVELRCDPISGHTALYWYRQSLGQGLEFLIYFQGNSAPDKSGLPSDRFSAERTGGSVSTLTIQRTQQEDSAVYLCASSFSSGGARNEQFFGPGTRLTVL.

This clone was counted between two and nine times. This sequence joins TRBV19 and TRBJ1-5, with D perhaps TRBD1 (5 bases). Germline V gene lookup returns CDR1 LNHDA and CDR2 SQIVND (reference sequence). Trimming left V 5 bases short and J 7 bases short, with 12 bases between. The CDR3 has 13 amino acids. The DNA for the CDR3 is TGTGCCAGTAGTTCACAGGTGAACCAGCCCCAGCATTTT. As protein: CASSSQVNQPQHF.

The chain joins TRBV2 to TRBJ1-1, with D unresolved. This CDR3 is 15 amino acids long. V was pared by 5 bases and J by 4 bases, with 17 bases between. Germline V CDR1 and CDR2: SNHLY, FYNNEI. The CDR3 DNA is TGTGCCAGCAGTAGCAAGACCGTTGCGAGCACTGAAGCTTTCTTT. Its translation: CASSSKTVASTEAFF.

The CDR3 protein is CASSVTGTNTEAFF. The DNA for the CDR3 is TGCGCCAGCAGCGTGACAGGAACCAACACTGAAGCTTTCTTT. The chain combines TRBV5-1 with TRBJ1-1; perhaps TRBD1 as D (6 bases). V dropped 4 bases and J dropped 2 bases, with 12 bases sitting between them. Germline loops: CDR1 SGHRS, CDR2 YFSETQ. CDR3 length: 14 residues. Supplemented by reference TRBV5-1 and TRBJ1-1, the full variable domain reads KAGVTQTPRYLIKTRGQQVTLSCSPISGHRSVSWYQQTPGQGLQFLFEYFSETQRNKGNFPGRFSGRQFSNSRSEMNVSTLELGDSALYLCASSVTGTNTEAFFGQGTRLTVV.

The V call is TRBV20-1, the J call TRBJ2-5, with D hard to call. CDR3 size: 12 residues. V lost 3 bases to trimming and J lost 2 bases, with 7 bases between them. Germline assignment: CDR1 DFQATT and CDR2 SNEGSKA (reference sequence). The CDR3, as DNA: TGCAGTGCTAGTGGGCAGCAAGAGACCCAGTACTTC. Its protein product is CSASGQQETQYF.

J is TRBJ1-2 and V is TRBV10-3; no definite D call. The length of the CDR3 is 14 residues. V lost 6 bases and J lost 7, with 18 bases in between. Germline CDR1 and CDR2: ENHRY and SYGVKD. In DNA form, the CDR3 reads TGTGCCATCAGAACCCCCCAAGTATGGGGTGGCTACACCTTC. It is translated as CAIRTPQVWGGYTF.

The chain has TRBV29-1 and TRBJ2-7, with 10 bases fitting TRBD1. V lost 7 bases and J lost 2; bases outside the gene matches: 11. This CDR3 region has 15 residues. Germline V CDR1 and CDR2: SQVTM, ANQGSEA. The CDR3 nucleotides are TGCAGCGCCACGGCCGACAGGGGGCGTCCCTACGAGCAGTACTTC. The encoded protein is CSATADRGRPYEQYF.

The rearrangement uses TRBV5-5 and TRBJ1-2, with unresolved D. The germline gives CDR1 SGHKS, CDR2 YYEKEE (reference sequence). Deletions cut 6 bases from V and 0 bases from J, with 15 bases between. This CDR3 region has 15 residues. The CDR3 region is CASNRAQNSNYGYTF. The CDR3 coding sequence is TGTGCCAGCAACAGAGCGCAGAACTCTAACTATGGCTACACCTTC.

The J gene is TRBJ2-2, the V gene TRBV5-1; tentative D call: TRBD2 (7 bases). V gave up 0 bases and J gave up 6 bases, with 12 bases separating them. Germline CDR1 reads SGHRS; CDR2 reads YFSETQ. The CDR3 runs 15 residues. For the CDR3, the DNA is TGCGCCAGCAGCTTGGAGGGAGGGGGATCCGGGGAGCTGTTTTTT. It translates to CASSLEGGGSGELFF.

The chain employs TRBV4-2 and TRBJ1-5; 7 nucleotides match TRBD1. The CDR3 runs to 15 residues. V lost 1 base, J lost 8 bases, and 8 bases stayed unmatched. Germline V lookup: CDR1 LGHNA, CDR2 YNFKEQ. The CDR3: CASSQVGQVREPQHF. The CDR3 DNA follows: TGTGCCAGCAGCCAAGTAGGACAGGTTAGGGAGCCCCAGCATTTT.

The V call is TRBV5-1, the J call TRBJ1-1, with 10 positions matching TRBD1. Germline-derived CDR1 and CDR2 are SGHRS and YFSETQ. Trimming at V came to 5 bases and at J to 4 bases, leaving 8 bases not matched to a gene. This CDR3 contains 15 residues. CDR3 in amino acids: CASRAGTGVATEAFF. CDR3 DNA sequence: TGCGCCAGCAGAGCCGGGACAGGGGTCGCCACTGAAGCTTTCTTT.

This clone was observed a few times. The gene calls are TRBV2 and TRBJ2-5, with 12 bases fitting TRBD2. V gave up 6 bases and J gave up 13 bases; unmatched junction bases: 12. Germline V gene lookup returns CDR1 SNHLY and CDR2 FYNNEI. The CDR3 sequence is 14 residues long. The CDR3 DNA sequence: TGTGCCAGCAGAACCGGGACTAGCGGGCTTCCTCGGTACTTC. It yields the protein CASRTGTSGLPRYF.

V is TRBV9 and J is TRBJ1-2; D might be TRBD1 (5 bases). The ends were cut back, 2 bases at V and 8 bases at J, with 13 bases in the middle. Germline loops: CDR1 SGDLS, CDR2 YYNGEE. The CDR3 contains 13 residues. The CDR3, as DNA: TGTGCCAGCAGCGTTGGGACTCAAGGGGGCTACACCTTC. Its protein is CASSVGTQGGYTF.

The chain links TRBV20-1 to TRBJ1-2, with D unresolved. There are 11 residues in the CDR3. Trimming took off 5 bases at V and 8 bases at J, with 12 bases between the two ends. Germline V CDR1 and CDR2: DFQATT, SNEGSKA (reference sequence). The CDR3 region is CSAWRTMGYTF. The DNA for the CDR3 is TGCAGTGCTTGGCGGACCATGGGCTACACCTTC.

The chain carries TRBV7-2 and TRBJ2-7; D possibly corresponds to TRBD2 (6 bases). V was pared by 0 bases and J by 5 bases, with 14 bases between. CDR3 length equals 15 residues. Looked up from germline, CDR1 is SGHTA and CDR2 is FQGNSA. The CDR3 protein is CASSLAGLRGNEQYF. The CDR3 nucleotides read TGTGCCAGCAGCTTAGCGGGACTGCGGGGCAACGAGCAGTACTTC.

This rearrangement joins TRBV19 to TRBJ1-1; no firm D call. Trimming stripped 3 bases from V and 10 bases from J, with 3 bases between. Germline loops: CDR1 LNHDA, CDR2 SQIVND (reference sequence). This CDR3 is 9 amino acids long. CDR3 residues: CASSIRAFF. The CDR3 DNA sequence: TGTGCCAGTAGTATTAGAGCTTTCTTT. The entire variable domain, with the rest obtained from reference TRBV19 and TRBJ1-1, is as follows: DGGITQSPKYLFRKEGQNVTLSCEQNLNHDAMYWYRQDPGQGLRLIYYSQIVNDFQKGDIAEGYSVSREKKESFPLTVTSAQKNPTAFYLCASSIRAFFGQGTRLTVV.

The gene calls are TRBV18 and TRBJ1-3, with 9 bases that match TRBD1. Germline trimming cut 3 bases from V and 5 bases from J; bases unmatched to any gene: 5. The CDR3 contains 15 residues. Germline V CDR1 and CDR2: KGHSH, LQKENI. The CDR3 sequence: CASSPKQGARNTIYF. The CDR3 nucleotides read TGTGCCAGCTCACCGAAACAGGGGGCGAGAAACACCATATATTTT.

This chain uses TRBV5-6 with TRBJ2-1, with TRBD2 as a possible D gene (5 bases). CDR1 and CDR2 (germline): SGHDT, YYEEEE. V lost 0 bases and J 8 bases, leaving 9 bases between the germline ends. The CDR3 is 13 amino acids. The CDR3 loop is CASSLGRGDEQFF. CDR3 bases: TGTGCCAGCAGCTTGGGTCGGGGTGATGAGCAGTTCTTC.